The T cell receptor beta chain described here comes from a study of cytomegalovirus exposure and HLA in healthy donors. Comments on this clone: Its target is not known.

The PCR was carried out with 60 Vbeta primers and 13 Jbeta primers. TCRdb keeps only in-frame clones here, not all; method: immunoSEQ multiplex PCR. Of 120,000 to 150,000 clones in the sample, around 78% were seen once. The CDR3 is 15 amino acids. Trimming left V 5 bases short and J 4 bases short, with 14 bases between. The germline V gene encodes CDR1 SGHTA and CDR2 FQGTGA. Study conclusions and caveats: Indistinguishable V segments, including TRBV6-2 and TRBV6-3, were excluded. There were 164 TCR beta chains listed as cytomegalovirus-associated. In an earlier analysis, in about 530 donors, most V segments appeared productive either ~87% or ~30% of the time. TCR beta chains associated with HLA were, in a later analysis, more clonally expanded than equally common others.

This clonotype originated in a woman in her thirties or forties in good health and CMV-seropositive. This chain joins TRBV7-3 and TRBJ2-2; D is perhaps TRBD1 (6 bases). Source material: PBMCs. The CDR3: CASSRYRESTGELFF. CDR3 nucleotide sequence: TGTGCCAGCAGCCGTTACAGGGAATCCACCGGGGAGCTGTTTTTT.